This T cell receptor beta chain was captured by sequencing in a study of shared clonotypes between healthy human individuals. V was pared by 4 bases and J by 5 bases, with 2 bases of the junction left unmatched. CDR1 is SGHNT, CDR2 YYREEE, per germline (reference sequence). This CDR3 contains 12 residues. This clone was counted a few times. Replicate PCRs for unsorted PBMC used about 0.3 ug DNA (roughly 29,000 T cell genomes). Per the original methods: Quality scores were absent from the junction-only immunoSEQ sequences, so filtering differed. Data came from immunoSEQ multiplex PCR; TCRdb stores just in-frame clones and leaves some out. That table gives V, J and clone size, and the DNA gave D and trimming. The repertoire consists of 450,000 to 500,000 clones, with about three quarters occurring once and the leading ten covering approximately 12%.

Sample: PBMCs. The TCR sequence derives from a woman in her forties in good health. Some clones in this sample may be carry-over from other donors' samples. This sequence joins TRBV5-4 and TRBJ1-2, with 7 nucleotides matching TRBD1. DNA of the CDR3: TGTGCCAGCAGCCCGGGACAGTATGGCTACACCTTC. Translating gives CASSPGQYGYTF.